This passage covers 22 T cell receptor beta chains from one sample sequenced in a study of blood T cell repertoires in COVID-19. Sequenced by immunoSEQ multiplex PCR; TCRdb stores in-frame clones only, minus some. The sample holds about 70,000 clones, approximately 86% seen once. The sample comprised peripheral blood. Receptor source: a woman aged 55-70 years with acute or convalescent COVID-19.

The genes are TRBV12-3 or TRBV12-4 and TRBJ2-7, with D possibly TRBD1 on 5 matching bases. This CDR3 comprises 13 residues. Trimming left V 5 bases short and J 3 bases short, with 11 bases between. The CDR3 region has the DNA TGTGCCAGCAGTGGCAGGGTTCGCTACGAGCAGTACTTC. Protein product: CASSGRVRYEQYF.

This clone was detected once. V gene TRBV5-1 combines with J gene TRBJ2-7; 11 nucleotides match TRBD1. The CDR3 runs to 14 residues. Unmatched junction bases numbered 6, after V lost 4 bases and J lost 6 bases. Germline values: CDR1 SGHRS, CDR2 YFSETQ. The CDR3 sequence is CASSLDRGRGEQYF. CDR3 DNA: TGCGCCAGCAGCCTGGACAGGGGGCGAGGCGAGCAGTACTTC. Combining the CDR3 with reference TRBV5-1 and TRBJ2-7 gives the whole variable domain KAGVTQTPRYLIKTRGQQVTLSCSPISGHRSVSWYQQTPGQGLQFLFEYFSETQRNKGNFPGRFSGRQFSNSRSEMNVSTLELGDSALYLCASSLDRGRGEQYFGPGTRLTVT.

J is TRBJ1-2 and V is TRBV12-3 or TRBV12-4; the D gene is possibly TRBD1 (5 bases). Trimming removed 2 bases from V and 7 bases from J, with 11 bases in between. This CDR3 spans 13 amino acids. The CDR3 is CASSLRGWAGYTF. The CDR3 DNA follows: TGTGCCAGCAGTTTAAGGGGATGGGCTGGCTACACCTTC.

In this sample, this clone turned up a few times. The chain combines TRBV2 with TRBJ1-4; maybe TRBD1 (6 bases). Per the germline V gene, CDR1 is SNHLY and CDR2 is FYNNEI. V was trimmed by 2 bases and J by 7 bases, leaving 17 bases between them. This CDR3 spans 16 amino acids. The CDR3 region is CASSENTGLGVEKLFF. In DNA, the CDR3 is TGTGCCAGCAGTGAAAATACAGGGTTGGGGGTTGAAAAACTGTTTTTT.

There are a few counts of this clone. The chain combines TRBV5-6 with TRBJ1-5; weak D call: TRBD1 (5 bases). Trimming cost V 4 bases and J 7 bases, with 15 bases left between them. Germline values: CDR1 SGHDT, CDR2 YYEEEE. The CDR3 consists of 14 residues. The CDR3 spells CASSPGGARQPQHF. The CDR3 nucleotides are TGTGCCAGCAGCCCTGGAGGGGCGCGGCAGCCCCAGCATTTT.

The gene calls are TRBV4-1 and TRBJ2-3, with 7 bases matching TRBD1. V shed 6 bases, J shed 6 bases, and the junction held 3 bases outside the gene matches. CDR1 is MGHRA and CDR2 is YSYEKL in the germline V gene. This CDR3 region has 12 residues. DNA for the CDR3: TGCGCCAGCAGAGGGGGCAGGGATACGCAGTATTTT. It translates to CASRGGRDTQYF.

The V and J genes are TRBV10-3 and TRBJ2-5; 7 bases map to TRBD2. The CDR3 covers 13 residues. V shed 10 bases, J shed 3 bases, and the junction held 8 bases outside the gene matches. Germline assignment: CDR1 ENHRY and CDR2 SYGVKD. The CDR3 here is CATGWEGEETQYF. The CDR3 DNA sequence: TGTGCCACCGGTTGGGAGGGAGAAGAGACCCAGTACTTC.

The chain has TRBV18 and TRBJ2-7, with D possibly TRBD1 on 5 matching bases. Trimming removed 3 bases at V and 1 base at J, with 7 bases between. This CDR3 is built from 13 residues. CDR1 is KGHSH, CDR2 LQKENI, per germline. The CDR3 loop reads CASSPTVSYEQYF. The DNA for the CDR3 is TGTGCCAGCTCACCGACAGTGTCCTACGAGCAGTACTTC.

This clone was detected once. CDR3 coding DNA: TGTGCCTGGAGCCCGGGGACAGGGGGTACGGCAGATACGCAGTATTTT. Its translation is CAWSPGTGGTADTQYF. This rearrangement joins TRBV30 to TRBJ2-3; TRBD1 aligns across 11 bases. The CDR3 length is 16 residues. Germline values: CDR1 GTSNPN, CDR2 SVGIG (reference sequence). Trimming at V came to 3 bases and at J to 4 bases, leaving 9 bases not matched to a gene. Combining the CDR3 with reference TRBV30 and TRBJ2-3 gives the whole variable domain SQTIHQWPATLVQPVGSPLSLECTVEGTSNPNLYWYRQAAGRGLQLLFYSVGIGQISSEVPQNLSASRPQDRQFILSSKKLLLSDSGFYLCAWSPGTGGTADTQYFGPGTRLTVL.

The chain carries TRBV4-2 and TRBJ1-2; 8 bases are a match to TRBD1. Germline assignment: CDR1 LGHNA and CDR2 YNFKEQ. The CDR3 extends over 14 amino acids. With V trimmed by 1 base and J by 6 bases, 4 bases remained unmatched. The CDR3 protein is CASSQAQGENGYTF. CDR3 nucleotides: TGTGCCAGCAGCCAAGCACAGGGGGAGAATGGCTACACCTTC.

This CDR3 is CAISESYRDTDQPQHF. The CDR3 nucleotides are TGTGCCATCAGTGAGTCCTATCGGGACACAGATCAGCCCCAGCATTTT. The chain links TRBV10-3 to TRBJ1-5, with D maybe TRBD1 (6 bases). This CDR3 is built from 16 residues. Germline V gene lookup returns CDR1 ENHRY and CDR2 SYGVKD. Trimming cost V 0 bases and J 5 bases, with 14 bases left between them.

This chain uses TRBV10-3 with TRBJ2-2; possibly TRBD1 for D (5 bases). This CDR3 is built from 14 residues. In germline, CDR1 is ENHRY, CDR2 SYGVKD. V was pared by 5 bases and J by 1 base, with 8 bases between. This CDR3 is CAISNDRNTGELFF. CDR3 DNA sequence: TGTGCCATCAGTAACGACAGGAACACCGGGGAGCTGTTTTTT.

V and J are TRBV24-1 and TRBJ2-5, with TRBD1 matching over 8 bases. The germline CDR1 and CDR2 sequences are KGHDR and SFDVKD. V shed 4 bases and J 5 bases; nucleotides not matched to a gene: 11. The CDR3 length is 16 residues. The CDR3 is CATSEWTGFERETQYF. CDR3 DNA sequence: TGTGCCACCAGTGAGTGGACAGGGTTTGAGCGGGAGACCCAGTACTTC.

The rearrangement uses TRBV10-3 and TRBJ2-5, with 8 bases identical to TRBD1. The CDR3 has 13 residues. The germline V gene has CDR1 ENHRY and CDR2 SYGVKD. The V segment lost 8 bases and the J segment 4 bases; nucleotides outside the gene matches: 6. CDR3 amino acids: CAIAQGVGETQYF. The CDR3, as DNA: TGTGCCATCGCACAGGGGGTAGGAGAGACCCAGTACTTC.

V gene TRBV5-8 combines with J gene TRBJ2-7; D gene unclear. Germline V gene data show CDR1 as SGHTS and CDR2 as YDEGEE. The V gene lost 0 bases and the J gene lost 3 bases, with 7 bases spanning the gap. The CDR3 is 13 amino acids. The CDR3 nucleotides are TGTGCCAGCAGCTTGGTTCCTCGCTACGAGCAGTACTTC. This encodes CASSLVPRYEQYF.

The chain has TRBV5-4 and TRBJ2-3; weak D call: TRBD2 (6 bases). Trimming removed 4 bases at V and 3 bases at J, with 9 bases between. The CDR3 covers 13 residues. Germline V CDR1 and CDR2: SGHNT, YYREEE (reference sequence). This chain's CDR3 is CASSPAGTDTQYF. The CDR3 nucleotides read TGTGCCAGCAGCCCGGCGGGGACAGATACGCAGTATTTT.

The chain employs TRBV19 and TRBJ2-2; 11 nucleotides line up with TRBD2. Losses at the gene ends were 5 bases for V and 3 bases for J; bases not matched to a gene: 2. Germline V CDR1 and CDR2: LNHDA, SQIVND (reference sequence). The CDR3 consists of 15 residues. DNA of the CDR3: TGTGCCAGTAGTCAACTAGCGGGGGACACCGGGGAGCTGTTTTTT. This gives the protein CASSQLAGDTGELFF.

This clone was detected only a few times. This rearrangement joins TRBV12-1 to TRBJ2-1; the table's TRBD2 call for D was not verified on the DNA. TRBV12-1 is marked as a pseudogene. CDR3 length: 13 amino acids. The CDR3, as DNA: TGTGCCAGCAACTTCTTCCCCTACAATGAGCAGTTCTTC. Its protein is CASNFFPYNEQFF.

This clone was found once. The chain couples TRBV7-9 to TRBJ2-7; a possible D gene is TRBD2 (6 bases). Deletions cut 3 bases from V and 6 bases from J, with 21 bases between. Germline CDR1 reads SEHNR; CDR2 reads FQNEAQ (reference sequence). This CDR3 has 16 residues. Here the CDR3 reads CASSFALAELGGEQYF. The CDR3 nucleotides read TGTGCCAGCAGCTTCGCGTTGGCCGAGTTGGGGGGCGAGCAGTACTTC.

The rearrangement links TRBV24-1 to TRBJ2-7; 7 bases agree with TRBD2. V lost 7 bases and J lost 6; bases outside the gene matches: 5. This CDR3 is built from 12 residues. CDR1 is KGHDR and CDR2 is SFDVKD in the germline V gene. This CDR3 reads CATRGLEGEQYF. The DNA for the CDR3 is TGTGCCACCAGAGGACTAGAAGGCGAGCAGTACTTC.

The rearrangement uses TRBV6-5 and TRBJ1-5; 9 bases are a match to TRBD1. Germline assignment: CDR1 MNHEY and CDR2 SVGAGI. The J segment lost 5 bases and the V segment lost 5 bases, leaving 1 base of the junction unmatched. The CDR3 covers 13 residues. The chain's CDR3 is CASSRTGDQPQHF. The CDR3 region has the DNA TGTGCCAGCAGTCGGACAGGGGATCAGCCCCAGCATTTT.

The chain employs TRBV6-5 and TRBJ1-2; TRBD1 matches 7 bases. The germline CDR1 and CDR2 sequences are MNHEY and SVGAGI. This CDR3 has 13 residues. V dropped 6 bases and J dropped 4; count of bases not matched to a gene: 5. CDR3 nucleotides: TGTGCCAGCAGCCGGGACAGAGTCTATGGCTACACCTTC. It is translated as CASSRDRVYGYTF.